The source of this T cell receptor (beta chain) is a study of cytomegalovirus exposure and HLA in healthy donors. In the study overall: A later analysis reported the same platform for the 110 or so validation repertoires and the 500 to 700 first-cohort repertoires.

Study-level findings and limits: Researchers catalogued approximately 160 TCR beta chains as cytomegalovirus-associated.

As regards this clone: Its specificity is not known.

Germline CDR1 is MNHEY and CDR2 is SVGAGI. Trimming removed 2 bases at V and 2 bases at J, with 9 bases between. CDR3 length: 14 residues. Produced via immunoSEQ multiplex PCR; TCRdb's table is partial and in-frame only. This sample has roughly 190,000 clones, with roughly 86% found just once. The sequenced material came from PBMCs. The V and J genes are TRBV6-5 and TRBJ2-5; the D gene is possibly TRBD2 (6 bases). This clonotype originated in a young man in good health and CMV-seropositive. The CDR3 DNA follows: TGTGCCAGCAGTTACACCGGGGGTCAAGAGACCCAGTACTTC. Protein product: CASSYTGGQETQYF.